These T cell receptor beta chains were read from a single sample in a study of blood T cell repertoires in COVID-19. The method was immunoSEQ multiplex PCR; TCRdb's version includes in-frame clones alone and lacks a portion of them. The data contain fewer than 85,000 clones, 83% of them singletons. Material: peripheral blood. The receptor set was obtained from a man aged 25-45 years with COVID-19, enrolled during active disease. Each CDR3 is given with its conserved first and last residue. Each record gives: V gene, J gene, CDR3 protein.

>TRBV20-1|TRBJ1-5
CSASRVHQPQHF
>TRBV7-9|TRBJ2-1
CASSGGGALQFF
>TRBV11-2|TRBJ2-3
CASRLGGDTQYF
>TRBV4-2|TRBJ1-4
CASSPDRVNEKLFF
>TRBV5-1|TRBJ2-3
CASSLVAGVGDTQYF
>TRBV5-6|TRBJ1-5
CASFSRGGNQPQHF
>TRBV13|TRBJ2-2
CASSNALAGGTGELFF
>TRBV3-1/TRBV3-2|TRBJ1-4
CASKPSEGTNEKLFF
>TRBV27|TRBJ1-6
CASSPQGRGNSPLHF
>TRBV30|TRBJ1-6
CAWNRDRGLTPLHF
>TRBV4-3|TRBJ2-1
CASSQDQGSVNEQFF
>TRBV7-5|TRBJ2-3
CARSSTRRAGNSTDTQYF
>TRBV19|TRBJ1-2
CASTHGGKGGYTF